The TCR beta chain under discussion was sequenced for a study of neoadjuvant anti-PD-1 for oral cavity cancer. Libraries were prepared by immunoSEQ multiplex PCR; TCRdb keeps only in-frame clonotypes and omits some of them. The sample holds fewer than 20,000 clones, about three quarters seen once. The origin of this receptor is a person aged 35-79 years with oral cavity squamous cell carcinoma. The material was PBMCs, obtained before nivolumab (anti-PD-1) treatment.

The CDR3 DNA sequence: TGTGCCACCCAGACTAGCGGGATGGGGAGGGCGTTCTTC. Amino acid sequence: CATQTSGMGRAFF. The rearrangement joins TRBV2 to TRBJ2-1, with TRBD2 matching 11 bases. Germline trimming cut 10 bases from V and 15 bases from J; bases unmatched to any gene: 14. This CDR3 spans 13 amino acids. Germline values: CDR1 SNHLY, CDR2 FYNNEI.